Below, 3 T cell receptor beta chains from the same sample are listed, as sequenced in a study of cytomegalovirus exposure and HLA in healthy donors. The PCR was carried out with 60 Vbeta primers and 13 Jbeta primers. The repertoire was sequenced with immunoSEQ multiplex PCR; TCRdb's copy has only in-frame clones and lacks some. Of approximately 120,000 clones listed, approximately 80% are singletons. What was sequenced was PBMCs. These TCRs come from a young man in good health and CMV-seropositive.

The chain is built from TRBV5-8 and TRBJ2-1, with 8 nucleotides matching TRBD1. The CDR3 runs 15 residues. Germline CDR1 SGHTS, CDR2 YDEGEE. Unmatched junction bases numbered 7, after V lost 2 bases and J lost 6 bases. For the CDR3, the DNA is TGTGCCAGCAGCTTAGGGGACAGGATAACCAATGAGCAGTTCTTC. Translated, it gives CASSLGDRITNEQFF.

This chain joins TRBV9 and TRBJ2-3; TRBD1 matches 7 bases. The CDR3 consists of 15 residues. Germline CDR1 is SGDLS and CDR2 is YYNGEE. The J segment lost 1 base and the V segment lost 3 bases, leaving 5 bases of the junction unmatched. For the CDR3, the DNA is TGTGCCAGCAGCGCAAGTGGACAGGGCACAGATACGCAGTATTTT. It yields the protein CASSASGQGTDTQYF.

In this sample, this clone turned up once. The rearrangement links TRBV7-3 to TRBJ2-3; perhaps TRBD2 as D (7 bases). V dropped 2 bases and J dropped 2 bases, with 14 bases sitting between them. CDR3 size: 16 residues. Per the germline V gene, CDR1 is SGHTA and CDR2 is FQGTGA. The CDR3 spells CASSLSGGPLTDTQYF. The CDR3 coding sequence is TGTGCCAGCAGCTTATCGGGGGGCCCCCTCACAGATACGCAGTATTTT. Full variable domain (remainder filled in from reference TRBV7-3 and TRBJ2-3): GAGVSQTPSNKVTEKGKYVELRCDPISGHTALYWYRQSLGQGPEFLIYFQGTGAADDSGLPNDRFFAVRPEGSVSTLKIQRTERGDSAVYLCASSLSGGPLTDTQYFGPGTRLTVL.